This TCR beta chain emerged from a study of cytomegalovirus exposure and HLA in healthy donors. The overall study: In an early release, HLA-typed donors contributed 80 million to 95 million unique TCR sequences. Notes on the study in general: Rare TCR sequences predominated, though certain public TCRs were found in many donors. Among CMV-associated TCR beta chains, most appeared HLA-restricted in a later analysis.

At collection, donors were nominally healthy, but unrecorded immune exposures were probable. As for this clone: Its antigen is unidentified.

Germline V gene lookup returns CDR1 SQVTM and CDR2 ANQGSEA. V was pared by 6 bases and J by 3 bases, with 16 bases of the junction left unmatched. The CDR3 runs 17 residues. PCR employed 60 Vbeta and 13 Jbeta primers. Data came from immunoSEQ multiplex PCR; TCRdb stores just in-frame clones and leaves some out. Seen here are more than 100,000 clones, under 85% observed once, and the top ten hold 3.7%. The TCR originated in a human donor in good health. The sequencing input was PBMCs. The rearrangement links TRBV29-1 to TRBJ2-1; 8 bases are a match to TRBD1. CDR3 nucleotide sequence: TGCAGCGTGGAGGGCATAGAAACAGGGGGGATCTACAATGAGCAGTTCTTC. It yields the protein CSVEGIETGGIYNEQFF.